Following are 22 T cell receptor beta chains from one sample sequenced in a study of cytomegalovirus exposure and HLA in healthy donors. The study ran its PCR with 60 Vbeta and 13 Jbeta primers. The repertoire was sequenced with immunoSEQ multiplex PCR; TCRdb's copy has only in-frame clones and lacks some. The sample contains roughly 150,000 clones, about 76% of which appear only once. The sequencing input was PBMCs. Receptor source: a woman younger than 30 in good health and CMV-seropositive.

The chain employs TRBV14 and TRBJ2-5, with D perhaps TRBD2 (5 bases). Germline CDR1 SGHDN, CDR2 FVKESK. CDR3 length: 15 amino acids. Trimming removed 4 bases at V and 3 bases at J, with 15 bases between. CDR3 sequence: CASSPRGWFKETQYF. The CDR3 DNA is TGTGCCAGCAGCCCCCGGGGTTGGTTTAAAGAGACCCAGTACTTC. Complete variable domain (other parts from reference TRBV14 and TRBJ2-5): EAGVTQFPSHSVIEKGQTVTLRCDPISGHDNLYWYRRVMGKEIKFLLHFVKESKQDESGMPNNRFLAERTGGTYSTLKVQPAELEDSGVYFCASSPRGWFKETQYFGPGTRLLVL.

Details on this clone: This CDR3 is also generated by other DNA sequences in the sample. The CDR3 region is CASSVASGGYYEQYF. The CDR3 DNA sequence: TGTGCCAGCAGCGTCGCTAGCGGGGGCTATTACGAGCAGTACTTC. J is TRBJ2-7 and V is TRBV9; 10 bases agree with TRBD2. Unmatched junction bases numbered 6, after V lost 2 bases and J lost 4 bases. Germline lookup yields CDR1 SGDLS and CDR2 YYNGEE. The CDR3 is made up of 15 amino acids.

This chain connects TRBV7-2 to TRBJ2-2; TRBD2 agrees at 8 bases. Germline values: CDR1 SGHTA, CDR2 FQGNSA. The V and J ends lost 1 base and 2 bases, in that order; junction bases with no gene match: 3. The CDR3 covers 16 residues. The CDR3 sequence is CASSLVAGRNTGELFF. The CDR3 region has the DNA TGTGCCAGCAGCTTAGTAGCGGGGCGTAACACCGGGGAGCTGTTTTTT.

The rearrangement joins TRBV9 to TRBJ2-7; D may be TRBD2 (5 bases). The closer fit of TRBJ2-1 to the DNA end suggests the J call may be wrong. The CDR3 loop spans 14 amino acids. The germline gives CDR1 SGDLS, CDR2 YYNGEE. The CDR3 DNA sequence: TGTGCCAGCAGTGACGGGAACTCCTACAATGAGCAGTTCTTC. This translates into CASSDGNSYNEQFF.

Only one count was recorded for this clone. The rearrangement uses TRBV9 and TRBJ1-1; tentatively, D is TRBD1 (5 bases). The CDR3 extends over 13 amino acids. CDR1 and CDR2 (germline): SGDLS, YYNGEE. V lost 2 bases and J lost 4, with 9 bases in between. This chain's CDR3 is CASSVEGITEAFF. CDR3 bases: TGTGCCAGCAGCGTGGAGGGGATCACTGAAGCTTTCTTT.

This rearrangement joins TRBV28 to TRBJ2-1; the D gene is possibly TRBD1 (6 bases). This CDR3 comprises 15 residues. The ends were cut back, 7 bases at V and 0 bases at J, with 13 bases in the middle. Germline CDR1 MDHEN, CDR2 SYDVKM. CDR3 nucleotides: TGTGCCAGCACTTCAGGGGTTAGCTCCTACAATGAGCAGTTCTTC. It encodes CASTSGVSSYNEQFF.

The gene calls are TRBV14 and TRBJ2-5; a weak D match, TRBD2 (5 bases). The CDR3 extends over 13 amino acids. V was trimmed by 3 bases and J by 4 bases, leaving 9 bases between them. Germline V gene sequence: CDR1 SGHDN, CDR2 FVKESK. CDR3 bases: TGTGCCAGCAGCCACCCGGGGTCAGAGACCCAGTACTTC. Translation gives CASSHPGSETQYF.

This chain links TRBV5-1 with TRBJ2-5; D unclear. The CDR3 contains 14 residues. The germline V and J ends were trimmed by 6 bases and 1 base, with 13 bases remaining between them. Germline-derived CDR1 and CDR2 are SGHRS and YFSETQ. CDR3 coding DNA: TGCGCCAGCAACCTCCGTGGCCCCCAAGAGACCCAGTACTTC. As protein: CASNLRGPQETQYF.

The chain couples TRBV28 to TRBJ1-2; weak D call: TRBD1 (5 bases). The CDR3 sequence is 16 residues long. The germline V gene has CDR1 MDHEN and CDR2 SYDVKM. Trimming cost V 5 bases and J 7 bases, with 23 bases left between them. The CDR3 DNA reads TGTGCCAGCAGTCATCAAATCAGCAGGGTCCCAACTGGCTACACCTTC. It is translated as CASSHQISRVPTGYTF.

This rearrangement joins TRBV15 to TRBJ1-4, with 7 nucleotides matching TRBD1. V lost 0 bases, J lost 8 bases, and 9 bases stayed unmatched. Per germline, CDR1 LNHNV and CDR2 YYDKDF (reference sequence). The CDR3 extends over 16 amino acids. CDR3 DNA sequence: TGTGCCACCAGCAGAGATCCCGAGGGGGCGGAGGAAAAACTGTTTTTT. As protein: CATSRDPEGAEEKLFF. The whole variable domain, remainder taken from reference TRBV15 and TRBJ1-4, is DAMVIQNPRYQVTQFGKPVTLSCSQTLNHNVMYWYQQKSSQAPKLLFHYYDKDFNNEADTPDNFQSRRPNTSFCFLDIRSPGLGDTAMYLCATSRDPEGAEEKLFFGSGTQLSVL.

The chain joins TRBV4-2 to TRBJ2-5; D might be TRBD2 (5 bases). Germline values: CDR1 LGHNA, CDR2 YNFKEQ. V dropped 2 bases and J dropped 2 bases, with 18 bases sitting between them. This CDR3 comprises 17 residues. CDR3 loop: CASSQKGSGSFQETQYF. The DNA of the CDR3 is TGTGCCAGCAGCCAAAAAGGATCGGGGAGCTTTCAAGAGACCCAGTACTTC.

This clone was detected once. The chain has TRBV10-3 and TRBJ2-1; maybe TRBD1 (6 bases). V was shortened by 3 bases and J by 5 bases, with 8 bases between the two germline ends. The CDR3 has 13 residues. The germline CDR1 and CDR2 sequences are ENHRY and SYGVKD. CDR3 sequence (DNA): TGTGCCATCAGTGACAGGGGAAACAATGAGCAGTTCTTC. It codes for CAISDRGNNEQFF.

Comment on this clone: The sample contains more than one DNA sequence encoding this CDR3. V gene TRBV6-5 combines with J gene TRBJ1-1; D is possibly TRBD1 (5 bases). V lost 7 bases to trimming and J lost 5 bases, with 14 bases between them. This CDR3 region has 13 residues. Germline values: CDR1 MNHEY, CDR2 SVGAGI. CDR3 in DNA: TGTGCCAGCACCCGGAGGGGAGCGACTGAAGCTTTCTTT. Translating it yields CASTRRGATEAFF.

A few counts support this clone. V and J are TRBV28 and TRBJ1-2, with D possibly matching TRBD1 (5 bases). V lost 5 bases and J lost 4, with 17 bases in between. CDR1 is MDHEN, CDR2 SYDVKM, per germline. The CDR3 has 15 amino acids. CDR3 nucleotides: TGTGCCAGCAGTCCAGACCTGACAGTCGCCTATGGCTACACCTTC. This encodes CASSPDLTVAYGYTF.

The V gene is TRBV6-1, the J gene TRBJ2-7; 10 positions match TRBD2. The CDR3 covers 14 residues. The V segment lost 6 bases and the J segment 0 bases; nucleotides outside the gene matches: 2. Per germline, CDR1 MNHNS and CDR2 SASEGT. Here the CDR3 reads CASRRTSGSYEQYF. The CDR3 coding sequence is TGTGCCAGCAGACGGACTAGCGGCTCCTACGAGCAGTACTTC.

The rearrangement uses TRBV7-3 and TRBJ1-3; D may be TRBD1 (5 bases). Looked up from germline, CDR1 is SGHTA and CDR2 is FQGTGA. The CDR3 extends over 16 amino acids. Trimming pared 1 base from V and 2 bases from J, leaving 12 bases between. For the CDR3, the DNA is TGTGCCAGCAGCTTAAGGGGCTCAGGAGCTGGAAACACCATATATTTT. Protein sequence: CASSLRGSGAGNTIYF.

The CDR3 is CASSSDLGTGAYEQYF. The CDR3 region has the DNA TGTGCCAGCAGCTCCGACCTAGGGACAGGGGCCTACGAGCAGTACTTC. This sequence joins TRBV13 and TRBJ2-5; TRBD1 aligns across 10 bases. The J call is in doubt because the DNA end fits TRBJ2-7 better. Looked up from germline, CDR1 is PRHDT and CDR2 is FYEKMQ (reference sequence). The CDR3 consists of 16 residues.

In DNA form, the CDR3 reads TGTGCCAGCAGGGCCCCTACGACAACAGATACGCAGTATTTT. Protein: CASRAPTTTDTQYF. The genes are TRBV2 and TRBJ2-3, with unresolved D. Germline assignment: CDR1 SNHLY and CDR2 FYNNEI. The CDR3 sequence is 14 residues long. V lost 6 bases and J 3 bases, leaving 13 bases between the germline ends.

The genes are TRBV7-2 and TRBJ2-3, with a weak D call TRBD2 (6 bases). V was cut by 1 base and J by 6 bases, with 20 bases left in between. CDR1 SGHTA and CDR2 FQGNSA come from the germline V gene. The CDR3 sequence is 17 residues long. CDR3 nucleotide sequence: TGTGCCAGCAGCTTAGGAGGCGGGGCCGTGTTTAGGGATACGCAGTATTTT. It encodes CASSLGGGAVFRDTQYF.

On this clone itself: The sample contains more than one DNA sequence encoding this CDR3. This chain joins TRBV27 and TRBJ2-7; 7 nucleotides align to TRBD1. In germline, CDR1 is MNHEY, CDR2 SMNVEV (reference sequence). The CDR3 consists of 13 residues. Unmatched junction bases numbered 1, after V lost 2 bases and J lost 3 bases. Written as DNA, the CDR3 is TGTGCCAGCAGTTTAGGGACAGACTACGAGCAGTACTTC. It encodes CASSLGTDYEQYF.

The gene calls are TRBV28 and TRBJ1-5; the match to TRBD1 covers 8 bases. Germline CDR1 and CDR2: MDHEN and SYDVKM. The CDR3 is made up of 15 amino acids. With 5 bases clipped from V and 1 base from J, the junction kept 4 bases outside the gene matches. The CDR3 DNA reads TGTGCCAGCAGTCGACGACAGGGGAGCAATCAGCCCCAGCATTTT. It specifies CASSRRQGSNQPQHF.

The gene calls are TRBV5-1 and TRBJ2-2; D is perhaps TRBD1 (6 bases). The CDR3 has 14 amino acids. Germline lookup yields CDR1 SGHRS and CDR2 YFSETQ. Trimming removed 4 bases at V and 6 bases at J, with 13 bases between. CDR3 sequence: CASSVTGFPGELFF. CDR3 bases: TGCGCCAGCAGCGTTACAGGGTTCCCCGGGGAGCTGTTTTTT.